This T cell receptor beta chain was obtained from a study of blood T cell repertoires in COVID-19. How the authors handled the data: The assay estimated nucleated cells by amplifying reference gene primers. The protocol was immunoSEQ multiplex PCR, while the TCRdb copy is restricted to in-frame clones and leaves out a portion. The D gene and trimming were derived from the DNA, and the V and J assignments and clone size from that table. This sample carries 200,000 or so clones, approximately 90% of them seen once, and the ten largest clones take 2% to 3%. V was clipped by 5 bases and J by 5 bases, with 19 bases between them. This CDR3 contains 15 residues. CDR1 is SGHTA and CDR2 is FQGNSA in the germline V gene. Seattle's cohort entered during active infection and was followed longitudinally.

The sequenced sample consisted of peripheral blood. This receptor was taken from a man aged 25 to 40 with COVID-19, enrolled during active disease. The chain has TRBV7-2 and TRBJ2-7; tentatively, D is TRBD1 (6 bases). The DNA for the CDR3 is TGTGCCAGCAGCCCACAGACAGGAAACCCCCACGAGCAGTACTTC. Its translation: CASSPQTGNPHEQYF.